Below, 16 T cell receptor beta chains from the same sample are listed, as sequenced in a study of cytomegalovirus exposure and HLA in healthy donors. The PCR used 60 Vbeta and 13 Jbeta primers. The method was immunoSEQ multiplex PCR; TCRdb's version includes in-frame clones alone and lacks a portion of them. There are about 120,000 clones in the sample; roughly 80% occur only once, and roughly 4% lies in the top ten. Sequencing used PBMCs. The receptors were gathered from a man younger than 30 in good health and CMV-seropositive.

The chain carries TRBV5-6 and TRBJ2-2, with 7 bases aligning to TRBD1. Per the germline V gene, CDR1 is SGHDT and CDR2 is YYEEEE. The trim removed 0 bases at V and 2 bases at J, leaving 4 bases unmatched. The CDR3 is made up of 16 amino acids. The CDR3 loop is CASSLVGQTNTGELFF. The CDR3 coding sequence is TGTGCCAGCAGCTTGGTGGGACAGACAAACACCGGGGAGCTGTTTTTT.

The chain joins TRBV5-1 to TRBJ2-3; 7 nucleotides line up with TRBD2. The CDR3 covers 16 residues. Germline V CDR1 and CDR2: SGHRS, YFSETQ. The J segment lost 0 bases and the V segment lost 0 bases, leaving 4 bases of the junction unmatched. The DNA of the CDR3 is TGCGCCAGCAGCTTGGTCGCCGGGGGGAGCACAGATACGCAGTATTTT. Its protein product is CASSLVAGGSTDTQYF. Full variable domain (missing parts from reference TRBV5-1 and TRBJ2-3): KAGVTQTPRYLIKTRGQQVTLSCSPISGHRSVSWYQQTPGQGLQFLFEYFSETQRNKGNFPGRFSGRQFSNSRSEMNVSTLELGDSALYLCASSLVAGGSTDTQYFGPGTRLTVL.

The rearrangement links TRBV7-9 to TRBJ1-4; TRBD1 agrees at 8 bases. With V trimmed by 1 base and J by 5 bases, 9 bases remained unmatched. The V gene's germline CDR1 is SEHNR and CDR2 FQNEAQ (reference sequence). CDR3 length: 17 residues. CDR3 in amino acids: CASSLGTGMRENEKLFF. CDR3 coding DNA: TGTGCCAGCAGCTTAGGGACAGGGATGAGAGAAAATGAAAAACTGTTTTTT.

Comments on this clone: A junction boundary mismatches the germline segment, possibly from a read error. The chain employs TRBV6-5 and TRBJ1-1; 7 positions match TRBD1. Per the germline V gene, CDR1 is MNHEY and CDR2 is SVGAGI. CDR3 length: 14 amino acids. The CDR3 protein is CASSDDRANTEALF. The CDR3 DNA follows: TGTGCCAGCAGTGATGACAGGGCCAACACTGAAGCTCTCTTT.

V usage is TRBV19 and J usage is TRBJ1-6, with D possibly TRBD1 on 5 matching bases. The CDR3 extends over 18 amino acids. Trimming pared 4 bases from V and 9 bases from J, leaving 25 bases between. The germline CDR1 and CDR2 sequences are LNHDA and SQIVND (reference sequence). Written as DNA, the CDR3 is TGTGCCAGTAGTACACAGGCGGTCGCCCCTGGAATTGGTTCACCCCTCCACTTT. It encodes CASSTQAVAPGIGSPLHF.

This clone was recorded only once. Here the CDR3 reads CASKRQRTDTQYF. CDR3 nucleotides: TGTGCCAGCAAACGACAGCGCACAGATACGCAGTATTTT. The J gene is TRBJ2-3, the V gene TRBV5-6; the D gene is possibly TRBD1 (5 bases). The germline V gene encodes CDR1 SGHDT and CDR2 YYEEEE. The V gene lost 6 bases and the J gene lost 1 base, with 9 bases spanning the gap. This CDR3 is built from 13 residues.

Notes on this clone: The same CDR3 can be traced to other DNA sequences in this sample. This rearrangement joins TRBV4-1 to TRBJ1-3; D is ambiguous. CDR1 is MGHRA, CDR2 YSYEKL, per germline. CDR3 length equals 17 residues. V was trimmed by 1 base and J by 1 base, leaving 14 bases between them. The CDR3 region is CASSQVWRVSSGNTIYF. The DNA of the CDR3 is TGCGCCAGCAGCCAAGTATGGCGGGTCTCATCTGGAAACACCATATATTTT.

The V and J genes are TRBV5-6 and TRBJ2-7; D gene uncertain. The CDR3 runs to 12 residues. CDR1 and CDR2 from the germline V gene are SGHDT and YYEEEE. V lost 0 bases and J 2 bases, leaving 3 bases between the germline ends. The CDR3 reads CASSLATYEQYF. CDR3 DNA sequence: TGTGCCAGCAGCTTGGCCACCTACGAGCAGTACTTC.

As regards this clone: At one boundary the junction diverges from the germline segment, which might be a read error. This sequence joins TRBV9 and TRBJ2-7; D is ambiguous. The CDR3 is 14 amino acids. Germline V CDR1 and CDR2: SGDLS, YYNGEE. CDR3 DNA: TGTGCCAGCAGAGTAGCTTCAAACACCTACGAGCAGTACTTC. Its translation: CASRVASNTYEQYF.

The J gene is TRBJ1-2, the V gene TRBV6-5, with D possibly matching TRBD1 (5 bases). Per germline, CDR1 MNHEY and CDR2 SVGAGI. The V end lost 2 bases, the J end lost 7 bases, and 14 bases lay between the germline ends. This CDR3 is built from 14 residues. The CDR3 protein is CASSYLSDSTGYTF. In DNA form, the CDR3 reads TGTGCCAGCAGTTACCTAAGCGACAGTACTGGCTACACCTTC.

This chain uses TRBV5-1 with TRBJ2-6, with D hard to call. V lost 2 bases and J lost 0, with 3 bases in between. The CDR3 covers 14 residues. Per the germline V gene, CDR1 is SGHRS and CDR2 is YFSETQ. CDR3 loop: CASSLASGANVLTF. For the CDR3, the DNA is TGCGCCAGCAGCTTAGCCTCTGGGGCCAACGTCCTGACTTTC.

This clone appeared a single time. The genes are TRBV9 and TRBJ2-1; D might be TRBD1 (6 bases). V lost 2 bases to trimming and J lost 4 bases, with 19 bases between them. The CDR3 extends over 17 amino acids. Per the germline V gene, CDR1 is SGDLS and CDR2 is YYNGEE. Written as DNA, the CDR3 is TGTGCCAGCAGCGTCCTAGGACAGAACAACTTTTACAATGAGCAGTTCTTC. Its protein is CASSVLGQNNFYNEQFF.

The gene calls are TRBV23-1 and TRBJ1-5; TRBD1 aligns across 8 bases. TRBV23-1 is annotated as an ORF whose role is uncertain. V trimming: 0 bases; J trimming: 3 bases; junction bases outside the gene matches: 7. This CDR3 has 17 residues. The CDR3 DNA follows: TGCGCCAGCAGTCAATCTAAAACGACAGGGGACAATCAGCCCCAGCATTTT. Protein: CASSQSKTTGDNQPQHF.

The chain couples TRBV5-4 to TRBJ2-7; D is undetermined. There are 13 residues in the CDR3. The V end lost 3 bases, the J end lost 0 bases, and 7 bases lay between the germline ends. Looked up from germline, CDR1 is SGHNT and CDR2 is YYREEE (reference sequence). The CDR3 region is CASSYSSSYEQYF. CDR3 nucleotide sequence: TGTGCCAGCAGCTACTCAAGCTCCTACGAGCAGTACTTC.

V is TRBV11-2 and J is TRBJ2-5, with a tentative D call TRBD2 (5 bases). Germline CDR1 and CDR2: SGHAT and FQNNGV. V lost 0 bases, J lost 4 bases, and 12 bases lay in between. The CDR3 has 15 residues. The DNA of the CDR3 is TGTGCCAGCAGCTTAGATTTCGGGATCGGAGAGACCCAGTACTTC. Translating it yields CASSLDFGIGETQYF.

The rearrangement joins TRBV7-9 to TRBJ2-7; 8 positions agree with TRBD1. Germline-derived CDR1 and CDR2 are SEHNR and FQNEAQ (reference sequence). The V segment lost 5 bases and the J segment 2 bases; nucleotides outside the gene matches: 8. This CDR3 is built from 15 residues. CDR3 nucleotide sequence: TGTGCCAGCAGCGCCAGACAGGGGCCAGCCTACGAGCAGTACTTC. As protein: CASSARQGPAYEQYF.